The present entry profiles one T cell receptor beta chain with its context. This clonotype showed up just a few times. Its recognized antigen is unknown. No base qualities exist here, and no much larger clone lies one base off it. This entry comes from a study of early T cells in non-severe SARS-CoV-2 infection (dated by TCRdb to the early 2020s). For the wider study: TCR sequencing used bulk RNA from unsorted whole blood, so alpha and beta chains could not be paired.

Libraries were prepared through 5' RACE. The sequencing machine was a NextSeq 500. Unique molecular identifiers were attached to individual cDNA molecules in the TCR library protocol so that sequencing error and PCR bias could be corrected. Both TCR alpha and beta chains were sequenced, and tight co-correlation was observed between alpha and beta sequence abundances in each sample. For the original study's pipeline: Decombinator V4 was used to annotate the V gene, J gene and CDR3 of the TCR sequences. Expanded TCRs were defined as changing significantly between any two time points under a Poisson model with p below 0.0001. TCR abundances were normalised to the total number of TCRs sequenced per sample and expressed as counts per million. TRAV1-2 paired with TRAJ12, TRAJ20 or TRAJ33 defined MAIT TCRs, while TRAV10 paired with TRAJ18 defined iNKT TCRs. VDJdb, accessed 1 November 2021, was searched for CMV, EBV and SARS-CoV-2 annotated TCRs, with TCRs annotated for multiple antigens excluded. TCRdb redid the processing of the public reads, applying fastp at Q25 and MiXCR, and retained in-frame beta chains. When rows share a CDR3 protein, they turn into one entry using the most common DNA and genes. The V and J calls reflect TCRdb's pipeline rather than the authors' work. The sample has some 100,000 distinct CDR3 sequences on record, about 15% of them singletons. The top ten clones comprise 0.58% of the sample.

Points the paper makes about the study in general: VDJdb matching was skewed toward anti-spike CD8 responses, so virus-specific expansions were likely underestimated and private and CD4 specificities were missed.

This was a case-control study nested in a cohort of healthcare workers in London, UK, who had nasopharyngeal swab PCR tests and blood samples taken every week. Healthcare workers were enrolled in the week of the UK lockdown, from 23 to 31 March 2020, and were followed every week for up to roughly 16 weeks. Inclusive of the bounding cysteine and phenylalanine, the CDR3 is 15 residues long. Only the CDR3 DNA stays, 45 bases, in frame from base 1. V and J are trimmed by 3 bases and 5 bases, and the gene matches miss 7 bases of the junction. CDR1 and CDR2 are read off the germline V gene as SNHLY and FYNNEI.

The sequencing input was whole blood. Here the chain combines TRBV2 and TRBJ2-1; 7 central bases correspond to TRBD2. This clonotype originated in an adult who was a healthcare worker with PCR-confirmed SARS-CoV-2 infection or an uninfected control (not recorded which). The CDR3 is CASSDLVGGNNEQFF. The DNA is as follows: TGTGCCAGCAGTGATTTGGTGGGGGGGAACAATGAGCAGTTCTTC. The reference TRBV2 and TRBJ2-1 proteins fill in what lies around the CDR3, so the full variable domain reads EPEVTQTPSHQVTQMGQEVILRCVPISNHLYFYWYRQILGQKVEFLVSFYNNEISEKSEIFDDQFSVERPDGSNFTLKIRSTKLEDSAMYFCASSDLVGGNNEQFFGPGTRLTVL.